This TCR beta chain is drawn from a study of CD8 T cells in ankylosing spondylitis. Between the trimmed V and J ends, which lost 2 bases and 8 bases, there was a span of 11 bases. Per the germline V gene, CDR1 is SGDLS and CDR2 is YYNGEE. The CDR3 has 14 residues. Each CDR3 protein gets one entry after TCRdb re-called the 5' RACE reads with MiXCR. Of 25,000 to 35,000 distinct CDR3 sequences in the sample, less than 6.5% were seen once. In its sample, this clonotype was seen many times. Source material: blood, either unsorted or a sorted T cell fraction (not recorded which). V gene TRBV9 combines with J gene TRBJ1-6, with a tentative D call TRBD1 (6 bases). The source of this sequence is a female donor with ankylosing spondylitis or in good health (not recorded which). CDR3 sequence reads: CASSVGGLYSPLHF. The CDR3 DNA follows: TGTGCCAGCAGCGTCGGGGGGCTCTATTCACCCCTCCACTTT.